Listed below are T cell receptor beta chains from one sample, sequenced in a study of blood T cell repertoires in COVID-19. The protocol was immunoSEQ multiplex PCR, while the TCRdb copy is restricted to in-frame clones and leaves out a portion. The table has 68,000 or so clones, 89% seen once. Specimen: peripheral blood. Source of these receptors: a man aged 50-60 years with active COVID-19. The CDR3 runs from the conserved cysteine through the conserved F or W. Fields, in order: D gene, V gene, J gene, CDR3 length, clone size, CDR3 protein, CDR3 DNA. D genes are given only for firm matches. Clone size is not always given. Where it is, it says once, few, many or a class for expanded clones.

.	TRBV7-2	TRBJ2-7	16	.	CASSLSGGGASYEQYF	TGTGCCAGCAGCTTAAGCGGCGGGGGCGCTTCCTACGAGCAGTACTTC
.	TRBV12-3/TRBV12-4	TRBJ1-2	12	.	CASSNRVYGYTF	TGTGCCAGCAGTAACAGGGTCTACGGCTACACCTTC
.	TRBV29-1	TRBJ2-7	12	.	CSVEDLRDEQYF	TGCAGCGTTGAAGATCTTCGGGACGAGCAGTACTTC
TRBD1	TRBV27	TRBJ2-2	17	.	CASSFRVETGGTGELFF	TGTGCCAGCAGTTTCCGTGTTGAGACAGGGGGGACCGGGGAGCTGTTTTTT
TRBD1	TRBV10-2	TRBJ1-2	13	.	CASSGTGTEGYTF	TGCGCCAGCAGTGGGACAGGGACGGAGGGCTACACCTTC
.	TRBV5-4	TRBJ1-2	15	once	CASSLVSTGKDGYTF	TGTGCCAGCAGCTTGGTCTCTACAGGGAAGGATGGCTACACCTTC
.	TRBV7-2	TRBJ1-3	16	.	CASSLGGALSGNTIYF	TGTGCCAGCAGCTTAGGCGGAGCTTTATCTGGAAACACCATATATTTT
TRBD2	TRBV7-9	TRBJ2-3	16	once	CASSLGGRGLSETQYF	TGTGCCAGCAGCTTAGGTGGGCGGGGGTTGTCTGAAACGCAGTATTTT
.	TRBV30	TRBJ1-4	15	.	CAWSVGAKGVEKLFF	TGTGCCTGGAGTGTCGGAGCCAAAGGGGTTGAAAAACTGTTTTTT
.	TRBV19	TRBJ2-7	15	.	CASSKLHLQGYEQYF	TGTGCCAGTAGTAAGCTACACCTCCAGGGATACGAGCAGTACTTC
.	TRBV11-1	TRBJ1-3	15	.	CASSHTDSSGNTIYF	TGTGCCAGCAGCCACACGGACAGTTCTGGAAACACCATATATTTT
TRBD2	TRBV6-1	TRBJ2-3	12	.	CASSEVAGTQYF	TGTGCCAGCAGTGAAGTAGCGGGTACGCAGTATTTT
.	TRBV7-2	TRBJ2-4	15	.	CASSLAGLAKNIQYF	TGTGCCAGCAGCCTGGCTGGCCTAGCCAAAAACATTCAGTACTTC
TRBD2	TRBV5-1	TRBJ2-1	17	.	CASSLFSSGGSDNEQFF	TGCGCCAGCAGCTTGTTTTCTAGCGGGGGTTCCGACAATGAGCAGTTCTTC
.	TRBV3-1/TRBV3-2	TRBJ2-6	18	once	CASSRRQVSLSGANVLTF	TGTGCCAGCAGTCGGCGACAAGTCTCTCTCTCTGGGGCCAACGTCCTGACTTTC
TRBD2	TRBV28	TRBJ2-7	15	.	CASPKPGTSYDEQYF	TGTGCCAGCCCCAAACCCGGGACTAGTTACGACGAGCAGTACTTC
.	TRBV7-2	TRBJ1-5	16	.	CASSYGGVRGNQPQHF	TGTGCCAGCAGTTACGGAGGGGTTCGAGGCAATCAGCCCCAGCATTTT
TRBD1	TRBV6-8	TRBJ1-5	17	.	CASRDRSTSYSNQPQHF	TGTGCCAGCCGGGACAGGAGCACCTCATATAGCAATCAGCCCCAGCATTTT
.	TRBV19	TRBJ2-3	15	.	CASSIPWEDTDTQYF	TGTGCCAGTAGTATACCCTGGGAGGACACAGATACGCAGTATTTT
.	TRBV19	TRBJ1-5	14	.	CASSMGRGYQPQHF	TGTGCCAGTAGTATGGGCCGGGGATATCAGCCCCAGCATTTT
.	TRBV15	TRBJ1-3	17	once	CATSRDPTSSSGNTIYF	TGTGCCACCAGCAGAGATCCGACGTCTAGCTCTGGAAACACCATATATTTT
.	TRBV12-3/TRBV12-4	TRBJ1-5	12	.	CASRGTNQPQHF	TGTGCCAGCAGGGGCACCAATCAGCCCCAGCATTTT